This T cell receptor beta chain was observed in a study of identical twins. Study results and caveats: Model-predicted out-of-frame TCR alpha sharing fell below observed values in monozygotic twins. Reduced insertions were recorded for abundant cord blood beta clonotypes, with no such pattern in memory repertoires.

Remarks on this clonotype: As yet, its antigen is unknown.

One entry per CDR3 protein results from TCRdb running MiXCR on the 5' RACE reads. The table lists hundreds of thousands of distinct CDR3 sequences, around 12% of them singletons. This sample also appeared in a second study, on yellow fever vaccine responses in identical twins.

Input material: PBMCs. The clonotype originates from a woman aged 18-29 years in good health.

The CDR3 DNA is TGTGCCAGCAGCTTATCACGTCTAGCGGGAGCTCGCGAGCAGTTCTTC. It yields the protein CASSLSRLAGAREQFF. V and J are TRBV7-2 and TRBJ2-1; 10 bases are a match to TRBD2. V was clipped by 2 bases and J by 10 bases; unmatched bases: 11. Germline-derived CDR1 and CDR2 are SGHTA and FQGNSA. The CDR3 length is 16 residues.